The present T cell receptor (beta chain) was sequenced within a study of glioma-infiltrating T cells. Regarding the study as a whole: Gliomas, especially low-grade, showed above-expected tissue-blood divergence; non-neoplastic patients showed below. CDR3 overlap between tissue and blood was very small.

The CDR3 runs 12 residues. The V segment lost 5 bases and the J segment 2 bases; nucleotides outside the gene matches: 1. From germline, CDR1 is SQVTM and CDR2 ANQGSEA. Amplification of TCR alpha and beta CDR3 regions from RNA used iRepertoire nested multiplex PCR. Input was roughly 95-400 ng of tissue mRNA or PBMC total RNA. TCRdb re-called the multiplex PCR reads through MiXCR, storing one row per CDR3 protein. The sample contains roughly 200,000 distinct CDR3 sequences, about 47% of which appear only once. There are many counts of this clonotype. Its antigen is undetermined. Sequencing was performed on glioma tissue, nonneoplastic brain tissue, or PBMCs (not recorded which). This TCR came from a human donor with low-grade glioma or glioblastoma, undergoing nonglioma brain surgery, or in good health (not recorded which). This chain uses TRBV29-1 with TRBJ1-2, with TRBD1 matching 8 bases. This CDR3 reads CSVSGGNYGYTF. The CDR3 DNA reads TGCAGCGTTTCAGGGGGCAACTATGGCTACACCTTC.